The 24 T cell receptor beta chains given below trace back to one sample, sequenced in a study of T cells in Graves' hyperthyroidism and ophthalmopathy. RNA transcripts were the template for amplifying TCR beta CDR3 regions. The study used the HTBI primer set for a first-round RT-PCR of the TCR CDR3. TCRdb reprocessed the multiplex PCR reads via MiXCR and lists one record per CDR3 protein. The sample has roughly 720,000 distinct CDR3 sequences, roughly 17% seen once. Sequences were obtained from blood. These receptors were taken from a man in his forties or fifties with Graves' hyperthyroidism.

This clonotype has at least ten counts. The chain employs TRBV7-9 and TRBJ2-5, with TRBD2 matching over 13 bases. The germline V gene encodes CDR1 SEHNR and CDR2 FQNEAQ (reference sequence). The length of the CDR3 is 19 residues. V dropped 2 bases and J dropped 0; count of bases not matched to a gene: 9. The CDR3 DNA follows: TGTGCCAGCAGCTTAACAGGACTAGCGGGAGAGAAGTACCAAGAGACCCAGTACTTC. Amino acids: CASSLTGLAGEKYQETQYF.

The genes are TRBV30 and TRBJ2-3, with 14 bases identical to TRBD2. Germline-derived CDR1 and CDR2 are GTSNPN and SVGIG (reference sequence). Trimming removed 4 bases from V and 4 bases from J; junction bases left unmatched: 4. The CDR3 spans 15 residues. CDR3 sequence: CAWIMGLAGADTQYF. Written as DNA, the CDR3 is TGTGCCTGGATAATGGGACTAGCGGGAGCAGATACGCAGTATTTT.

In this sample, this clonotype turned up many times. This sequence joins TRBV28 and TRBJ1-1; D remains ambiguous. The CDR3 is 12 residues long. CDR1 is MDHEN and CDR2 is SYDVKM in the germline V gene. V was pared by 2 bases and J by 5 bases, with 6 bases between. CDR3 DNA sequence: TGTGCCAGCAGTTTAGGGCAGACTGAAGCTTTCTTT. Its translation: CASSLGQTEAFF. Supplemented by reference TRBV28 and TRBJ1-1, the full variable domain reads DVKVTQSSRYLVKRTGEKVFLECVQDMDHENMFWYRQDPGLGLRLIYFSYDVKMKEKGDIPEGYSVSREKKERFSLILESASTNQTSMYLCASSLGQTEAFFGQGTRLTVV.

This clonotype was picked up a small number of times. An end of the junction does not agree with germline; a read error may underlie this. This sequence joins TRBV19 and TRBJ2-7, with D possibly matching TRBD2 (5 bases). CDR1 and CDR2 from the germline V gene are LNHDA and SQIVND (reference sequence). The CDR3 loop spans 13 amino acids. The CDR3 DNA reads as TGTACCAGTAGTACTAGTGATTCCTACGAGCAGTACTTC. This sequence encodes CTSSTSDSYEQYF.

With respect to this clonotype: Just one base apart from a much larger clone, this may be a read error. The conserved phenylalanine or tryptophan normally closing the CDR3 is absent here, so this likely arose from a read error. This sequence joins TRBV12-3 or TRBV12-4 and TRBJ2-3; TRBD2 might be the D (5 bases). V lost 3 bases, J lost 6 bases, and 16 bases lay in between. The CDR3 is 15 amino acids. The CDR3 loop reads CASSFFEGVDDTQYS. The CDR3 coding sequence is TGTGCCAGCAGTTTCTTTGAGGGAGTTGATGATACGCAGTATTCT.

This clonotype was picked up a small number of times. The chain employs TRBV10-2 and TRBJ2-7, with TRBD2 matching over 11 bases. Germline V CDR1 and CDR2: WSHSY, SAAADI. V lost 4 bases and J lost 6; bases outside the gene matches: 5. This CDR3 spans 14 amino acids. CDR3 nucleotides: TGCGCCAGCAGTGCACTAGCGGGAGAGGGCGAGCAGTACTTC. Protein product: CASSALAGEGEQYF.

The sample holds many counts of this clonotype. This chain links TRBV30 with TRBJ2-7; a weak D match, TRBD1 (6 bases). The V end lost 0 bases, the J end lost 0 bases, and 15 bases lay between the germline ends. CDR1 and CDR2 from the germline V gene are GTSNPN and SVGIG (reference sequence). The CDR3 is 16 residues long. The CDR3 reads CAWSVRKTGSSYEQYF. The CDR3 DNA sequence: TGTGCCTGGAGTGTAAGGAAAACAGGGAGCTCCTACGAGCAGTACTTC.

This clonotype was seen only a few times. The chain recombines TRBV7-2 with TRBJ2-4, with TRBD2 matching 12 bases. Germline assignment: CDR1 SGHTA and CDR2 FQGNSA. This CDR3 spans 17 amino acids. The junction had 3 bases not matched to a gene; V was cut back by 0 bases and J by 3 bases. CDR3 protein: CASSLAGLAGIKNIQYF. The CDR3 DNA follows: TGTGCCAGCAGCTTAGCCGGACTAGCGGGAATCAAAAACATTCAGTACTTC.

This clonotype was observed many times. This chain links TRBV2 with TRBJ1-3; 7 bases map to TRBD1. The ends lost 7 bases at V and 0 bases at J; junction bases unmatched: 6. Per germline, CDR1 SNHLY and CDR2 FYNNEI. The CDR3 spans 15 residues. The chain's CDR3 is CASNQGVTSGNTIYF. For the CDR3, the DNA is TGTGCCAGCAACCAGGGGGTTACCTCTGGAAACACCATATATTTT.

This clonotype was picked up many times. The V gene is TRBV5-5, the J gene TRBJ2-3; D gene unclear. The V gene lost 1 base and the J gene lost 7 bases, with 16 bases spanning the gap. The germline V gene has CDR1 SGHKS and CDR2 YYEKEE (reference sequence). This CDR3 has 15 residues. CDR3 nucleotide sequence: TGTGCCAGCAGCTTGCGGGCGGTCGAAGGAAATACGCAGTATTTT. Its protein product is CASSLRAVEGNTQYF.

At least ten counts were recorded for this clonotype. V is TRBV11-1 and J is TRBJ2-1; TRBD2 matches at 7 bases. With V trimmed by 0 bases and J by 3 bases, 5 bases remained unmatched. In germline, CDR1 is SGHAT, CDR2 FQDESV (reference sequence). The CDR3 totals 16 residues. CDR3 protein: CASSLAAGALYNEQFF. Written as DNA, the CDR3 is TGTGCCAGCAGCTTAGCGGCGGGAGCCCTCTACAATGAGCAGTTCTTC. The whole variable domain, filled in from reference TRBV11-1 and TRBJ2-1, reads EAEVAQSPRYKITEKSQAVAFWCDPISGHATLYWYRQILGQGPELLVQFQDESVVDDSQLPKDRFSAERLKGVDSTLKIQPAELGDSAMYLCASSLAAGALYNEQFFGPGTRLTVL.

This sequence joins TRBV7-2 and TRBJ2-1, with TRBD1 matching 9 bases. The CDR3 is 16 residues long. From germline, CDR1 is SGHTA and CDR2 FQGNSA. The trim removed 5 bases at V and 0 bases at J, leaving 5 bases unmatched. The CDR3: CASSTTGGPSYNEQFF. The CDR3 DNA is TGTGCCAGCAGCACCACAGGGGGCCCCTCCTACAATGAGCAGTTCTTC. Combining the CDR3 with reference TRBV7-2 and TRBJ2-1 gives the whole variable domain GAGVSQSPSNKVTEKGKDVELRCDPISGHTALYWYRQSLGQGLEFLIYFQGNSAPDKSGLPSDRFSAERTGGSVSTLTIQRTQQEDSAVYLCASSTTGGPSYNEQFFGPGTRLTVL.

The sample holds a few counts of this clonotype. V usage is TRBV28 and J usage is TRBJ2-5; 7 bases fit TRBD1. The CDR3 covers 11 residues. V was pared by 5 bases and J by 14 bases, with 8 bases of the junction left unmatched. Per germline, CDR1 MDHEN and CDR2 SYDVKM. The CDR3 nucleotides are TGTGCCAGCAGTCTGCGACAGGGTCTTTACTTC. Translation gives CASSLRQGLYF.

This clonotype was seen ten or more times. A read error may produce the germline difference seen at one junction end. CDR3 residues: CASSSNYEQYF. The CDR3 DNA follows: TGCGCCAGCAGCTCAAACTACGAGCAGTACTTC. This chain links TRBV28 with TRBJ2-7; D call uncertain. From germline, CDR1 is MDHEN and CDR2 SYDVKM. The CDR3 is 11 amino acids.

The V gene is TRBV11-2, the J gene TRBJ2-5, with D perhaps TRBD2 (5 bases). Germline V gives CDR1 SGHAT, CDR2 FQNNGV. The V gene lost 0 bases and the J gene lost 2 bases, with 16 bases spanning the gap. CDR3 length equals 17 residues. The CDR3 loop is CASSLDGVGSRQETQYF. In nucleotides, the CDR3 is TGTGCCAGCAGCTTAGACGGGGTAGGGTCTAGGCAAGAGACCCAGTACTTC.

This clonotype was picked up many times. The chain has TRBV7-2 and TRBJ2-7, with D perhaps matching TRBD1 (5 bases). The V end was cut by 1 base, the J end by 2 bases, with 12 bases between. This CDR3 region has 15 residues. The germline CDR1 and CDR2 sequences are SGHTA and FQGNSA. The CDR3 coding sequence is TGTGCCAGCAGCTTAGGAGGACAAACCACCTACGAGCAGTACTTC. This sequence encodes CASSLGGQTTYEQYF.

The chain joins TRBV28 to TRBJ2-1; D might be TRBD2 (5 bases). Germline V CDR1 and CDR2: MDHEN, SYDVKM. V was shortened by 7 bases and J by 8 bases, with 15 bases between the two germline ends. The CDR3 is 13 residues long. CDR3 nucleotide sequence: TGTGCCAGCAACCCCCAAGGGCGGGATGAGCAGTTCTTC. Translation: CASNPQGRDEQFF.

This clonotype has just a few counts. The genes are TRBV25-1 and TRBJ2-2; 12 nucleotides align to TRBD2. The ends lost 3 bases at V and 1 base at J; junction bases unmatched: 12. CDR3 length equals 20 residues. CDR1 and CDR2 from the germline V gene are MGHDK and SYGVNS. The CDR3: CASSDDRQVTSGRNTGELFF. CDR3 nucleotide sequence: TGTGCCAGCAGTGACGACAGACAGGTGACTAGCGGGAGGAACACCGGGGAGCTGTTTTTT.

The J gene is TRBJ2-2, the V gene TRBV7-9, with D perhaps TRBD1 or TRBD2 (5 bases each). This CDR3 is built from 16 residues. Trimming shortened V by 5 bases and J by 5 bases, and 18 bases separated the two germline ends. Germline V gene data show CDR1 as SEHNR and CDR2 as FQNEAQ (reference sequence). CDR3 DNA: TGTGCCAGCAGCCTCCCGGGGCAGGGTGTGACCGGGGAGCTGTTTTTT. Translation: CASSLPGQGVTGELFF. The entire variable domain, with the rest obtained from reference TRBV7-9 and TRBJ2-2, is as follows: DTGVSQNPRHKITKRGQNVTFRCDPISEHNRLYWYRQTLGQGPEFLTYFQNEAQLEKSRLLSDRFSAERPKGSFSTLEIQRTEQGDSAMYLCASSLPGQGVTGELFFGEGSRLTVL.

The chain uses TRBV4-1 and TRBJ2-7; 13 bases are shared with TRBD2. V lost 5 bases, J lost 3 bases, and 4 bases stayed unmatched. There are 15 residues in the CDR3. Germline V gene lookup returns CDR1 MGHRA and CDR2 YSYEKL. CDR3 residues: CASSKGLAGVYEQYF. In DNA form, the CDR3 reads TGCGCCAGCAGCAAAGGACTAGCGGGAGTCTACGAGCAGTACTTC.

The J gene is TRBJ1-2, the V gene TRBV19; 9 nucleotides align to TRBD1. Germline V gene lookup returns CDR1 LNHDA and CDR2 SQIVND (reference sequence). The CDR3 runs to 16 residues. The J segment lost 4 bases and the V segment lost 5 bases, leaving 11 bases of the junction unmatched. The CDR3 DNA follows: TGTGCCAGTAGTTCAGGACAGGGGACCGTCTTCTATGGCTACACCTTC. It codes for CASSSGQGTVFYGYTF.

This clonotype was counted between two and nine times. V gene TRBV24-1 combines with J gene TRBJ2-7, with 9 bases lining up with TRBD1. V was clipped by 3 bases and J by 5 bases; unmatched bases: 7. The germline CDR1 and CDR2 sequences are KGHDR and SFDVKD. The CDR3 length is 15 residues. Here the CDR3 DNA reads TGTGCCACCAGTGATAGGCGGGACAGGGCCAACGAGCAGTACTTC. As protein: CATSDRRDRANEQYF.

This clonotype was seen a handful of times. J is TRBJ2-7 and V is TRBV18; 12 bases fit TRBD2. Germline loops: CDR1 KGHSH, CDR2 LQKENI. This CDR3 contains 17 residues. Trimming cost V 2 bases and J 2 bases; bases outside gene matches: 7. The CDR3 sequence: CASSPSRTSGNTYEQYF. The CDR3 region has the DNA TGTGCCAGCTCACCATCCAGGACTAGCGGGAATACCTACGAGCAGTACTTC.

This clonotype was seen more than once but under ten times. The rearrangement joins TRBV7-2 to TRBJ2-7; D may be TRBD1 (5 bases). Deletions cut 2 bases from V and 7 bases from J, with 12 bases between. In germline, CDR1 is SGHTA, CDR2 FQGNSA. The CDR3 is made up of 13 amino acids. The CDR3 DNA sequence: TGTGCCAGCAGCTTACCCGGGCCAGGGGAGCAGTACTTC. Amino acid sequence: CASSLPGPGEQYF.